Listed here are 25 T cell receptor beta chains from one sample, sequenced in a study of control samples from healthy donors and cancer patients. Produced via immunoSEQ multiplex PCR; TCRdb's table is partial and in-frame only. The repertoire holds around 100,000 clones, with just over 90% as singletons. Material for sequencing was blood. These receptors came from a woman aged 18-35 years in good health.

This clone came up a few times. This chain connects TRBV7-3 to TRBJ2-3; D not certain. This CDR3 contains 13 residues. V gave up 3 bases and J gave up 2 bases, with 6 bases separating them. CDR1 SGHTA and CDR2 FQGTGA come from the germline V gene. In DNA, the CDR3 is TGTGCCAGCAGCTTTTGGGTCACAGATACGCAGTATTTT. As protein: CASSFWVTDTQYF.

To note about this clone: Sequence at one end of the junction differs from germline and may be a read error. The chain combines TRBV2 with TRBJ2-1, with D hard to call. This CDR3 comprises 12 residues. Germline V lookup: CDR1 SNHLY, CDR2 FYNNEI. The CDR3 nucleotides read TGTGCCAGCAATGAAATGTCGGTTGAGCAGTTCTTC. It yields the protein CASNEMSVEQFF. The full variable domain, in which reference TRBV2 and TRBJ2-1 provide the parts outside the CDR3, is EPEVTQTPSHQVTQMGQEVILRCVPISNHLYFYWYRQILGQKVEFLVSFYNNEISEKSEIFDDQFSVERPDGSNFTLKIRSTKLEDSAMYFCASNEMSVEQFFGPGTRLTVL.

The rearrangement links TRBV30 to TRBJ1-2; D is unclear. Germline V CDR1 and CDR2: GTSNPN, SVGIG (reference sequence). This CDR3 contains 13 residues. Trimming removed 1 base from V and 8 bases from J, with 14 bases in between. The chain's CDR3 is CAWSESQPGGYTF. In nucleotides, the CDR3 is TGTGCCTGGAGTGAATCGCAGCCTGGAGGCTACACCTTC.

V gene TRBV3-1 (or the pseudogene TRBV3-2) combines with J gene TRBJ1-1; 7 positions match TRBD1. The CDR3 totals 17 residues. Germline-derived CDR1 and CDR2 are LGHDT and YNNKEL (reference sequence). Germline trimming cut 1 base from V and 6 bases from J; bases unmatched to any gene: 14. CDR3 sequence reads: CASSQGILDRELAEAFF. CDR3 DNA sequence: TGTGCCAGCAGCCAAGGAATATTAGACAGGGAGCTTGCTGAAGCTTTCTTT.

This rearrangement joins TRBV15 to TRBJ2-1, with D possibly TRBD2 on 5 matching bases. V was trimmed by 0 bases and J by 7 bases, leaving 10 bases between them. CDR3 length equals 14 residues. From germline, CDR1 is LNHNV and CDR2 YYDKDF (reference sequence). CDR3 in DNA: TGTGCCACCAGCAGAGATGGCGGGCGGAATGAGCAGTTCTTC. This codes for CATSRDGGRNEQFF.

The rearrangement joins TRBV5-5 to TRBJ2-2; D is uncertain. Germline assignment: CDR1 SGHKS and CDR2 YYEKEE (reference sequence). Trimming removed 7 bases from V and 2 bases from J, with 24 bases in between. The CDR3 runs to 18 residues. CDR3 amino acids: CASPELGRAGINTGELFF. CDR3 nucleotides: TGTGCCAGCCCCGAGTTAGGTAGGGCTGGAATCAACACCGGGGAGCTGTTTTTT.

The chain carries TRBV4-1 and TRBJ1-2; a possible D gene is TRBD1 (6 bases). The CDR3 runs 16 residues. Trimming removed 0 bases from V and 5 bases from J, with 16 bases in between. Germline V gives CDR1 MGHRA, CDR2 YSYEKL. The CDR3 DNA is TGCGCCAGCAGCCAAGATCAAACAGGGTCGGGGTATGGCTACACCTTC. This sequence encodes CASSQDQTGSGYGYTF.

The chain recombines TRBV2 with TRBJ2-2; 7 bases agree with TRBD1. The CDR3 loop spans 15 amino acids. Looked up from germline, CDR1 is SNHLY and CDR2 is FYNNEI. V dropped 8 bases and J dropped 4; count of bases not matched to a gene: 10. CDR3 residues: CASDRDRRTTGELFF. The CDR3 coding sequence is TGTGCCAGCGACCGGGACAGACGAACCACCGGGGAGCTGTTTTTT.

The chain is built from TRBV24-1 and TRBJ2-2; D is unclear. CDR3 length: 13 residues. Germline assignment: CDR1 KGHDR and CDR2 SFDVKD. Trimming cost V 3 bases and J 6 bases, with 7 bases left between them. CDR3 residues: CATSDTEPGELFF. The CDR3 DNA follows: TGTGCCACCAGTGATACCGAACCCGGGGAGCTGTTTTTT.

The chain combines TRBV19 with TRBJ2-1; no clear D. Per germline, CDR1 LNHDA and CDR2 SQIVND (reference sequence). The CDR3 extends over 15 amino acids. V gave up 5 bases and J gave up 4 bases, with 15 bases separating them. The CDR3 DNA is TGTGCCAGTAGTGTCCTCGCTAGAATATACAATGAGCAGTTCTTC. Translated, it gives CASSVLARIYNEQFF.

The chain is built from TRBV2 and TRBJ2-3; 7 bases align to TRBD2. Germline CDR1 and CDR2: SNHLY and FYNNEI. V was clipped by 6 bases and J by 0 bases; unmatched bases: 6. This CDR3 has 15 amino acids. DNA for the CDR3: TGTGCCAGCAGAATGGGTAGCGGGAGCACAGATACGCAGTATTTT. The encoded protein is CASRMGSGSTDTQYF.

V and J are TRBV4-1 and TRBJ2-7; tentatively, D is TRBD1 (5 bases). V lost 5 bases and J lost 4, with 12 bases in between. The CDR3 runs 13 residues. Germline V gene sequence: CDR1 MGHRA, CDR2 YSYEKL. Here the CDR3 DNA reads TGCGCCAGCAGCTCACAGGACGGTTACGAGCAGTACTTC. Protein sequence: CASSSQDGYEQYF.

The chain joins TRBV10-2 to TRBJ2-2; no clear D gene. There are 13 residues in the CDR3. In germline, CDR1 is WSHSY, CDR2 SAAADI. With 5 bases removed from V and 1 base from J, the gap between germline ends came to 5 bases. The CDR3 region is CASSLKNTGELFF. CDR3 coding DNA: TGCGCCAGCAGTTTAAAGAACACCGGGGAGCTGTTTTTT.

This sequence joins TRBV7-8 and TRBJ2-7; D is perhaps TRBD1 (6 bases). Germline-derived CDR1 and CDR2 are SGHVS and FQNEAQ. The CDR3 totals 17 residues. V lost 5 bases to trimming and J lost 6 bases, with 26 bases between them. CDR3 in amino acids: CASSQAQGSYSGAEQYF. In DNA form, the CDR3 reads TGTGCCAGCAGCCAAGCACAGGGTTCGTACTCAGGAGCCGAGCAGTACTTC.

The V and J genes are TRBV24-1 and TRBJ1-5, with 7 nucleotides matching TRBD1. The CDR3 is 16 residues long. The V gene's germline CDR1 is KGHDR and CDR2 SFDVKD. Losses at the gene ends were 1 base for V and 6 bases for J; bases not matched to a gene: 8. Here the CDR3 DNA reads TGTGCCACCAGTGATTTCCGGGACAGCCACCTTCAGCCCCAGCATTTT. It yields the protein CATSDFRDSHLQPQHF.

This chain connects TRBV24-1 to TRBJ1-1; D is undetermined. Trimming removed 4 bases at V and 8 bases at J, with 13 bases between. Germline lookup yields CDR1 KGHDR and CDR2 SFDVKD. The CDR3 extends over 13 amino acids. The CDR3 region is CATSEADFGEAFF. The CDR3 nucleotides read TGTGCCACCAGTGAGGCAGACTTTGGGGAAGCTTTCTTT.

DNA of the CDR3: TGTGCCAGCAGCAGCCGGGACAGGGACCCAAAGGCCCAGCATTTT. Residues: CASSSRDRDPKAQHF. V is TRBV21-1 and J is TRBJ1-5; the D call in the table, TRBD1, was not verified against the DNA. TRBV21-1 is classified as a pseudogene. The CDR3 runs 15 residues.

This chain connects TRBV27 to TRBJ2-5, with 14 bases aligning to TRBD2. Germline V lookup: CDR1 MNHEY, CDR2 SMNVEV (reference sequence). This CDR3 spans 16 amino acids. The V gene end was trimmed by 3 bases and the J gene end by 7 bases; junction bases not matched to a gene: 7. CDR3 loop: CASSFGTSGGRGTQYF. In nucleotides, the CDR3 is TGTGCCAGCAGTTTCGGGACTAGCGGGGGTCGGGGGACCCAGTACTTC.

The chain recombines TRBV5-1 with TRBJ2-1; 7 bases fit TRBD1. V was pared by 4 bases and J by 7 bases, with 11 bases of the junction left unmatched. Germline CDR1 and CDR2: SGHRS and YFSETQ. CDR3 length equals 15 residues. The CDR3 coding sequence is TGCGCCAGCAGCGTGCGAGGGGGCGGTCGGAATGAGCAGTTCTTC. It translates to CASSVRGGGRNEQFF.

The V gene is TRBV24-1, the J gene TRBJ2-5; possible D gene TRBD2, 6 bases. Germline V gene data show CDR1 as KGHDR and CDR2 as SFDVKD. This CDR3 has 14 residues. V lost 6 bases to trimming and J lost 8 bases, with 18 bases between them. The CDR3 is CATSPGQAGNTQYF. The CDR3 DNA reads as TGTGCCACCAGTCCAGGGCAGGCGGGGAATACCCAGTACTTC.

V is TRBV18 and J is TRBJ1-5; 7 positions match TRBD1. CDR1 is KGHSH and CDR2 is LQKENI in the germline V gene. The CDR3 is 14 residues long. V gave up 8 bases and J gave up 4 bases; unmatched junction bases: 8. The CDR3 bases are TGTGCCAGCGCGGCCGGGACAGCAAATCAGCCCCAGCATTTT. Translating it yields CASAAGTANQPQHF.

The CDR3 DNA sequence: TGTGCCAGCAGTCCGCTCACTAGCGGGCGCTACGAGCAGTACTTC. The encoded protein is CASSPLTSGRYEQYF. The chain combines TRBV28 with TRBJ2-7; 9 bases align to TRBD2. The CDR3 spans 15 residues. Per germline, CDR1 MDHEN and CDR2 SYDVKM. J gave up 3 bases and V 5 bases, and 8 bases lay outside the gene matches.

This clone was observed a single time. DNA for the CDR3: TGTGCCAGCAGCCAGATAAGGTCCGGGGAGCTGTTTTTT. Its translation: CASSQIRSGELFF. The chain joins TRBV14 to TRBJ2-2; no clear D. This CDR3 is built from 13 residues. The V gene lost 3 bases and the J gene lost 6 bases, with 8 bases spanning the gap. Germline CDR1 and CDR2: SGHDN and FVKESK. Filled out from reference TRBV14 and TRBJ2-2, the complete variable domain reads EAGVTQFPSHSVIEKGQTVTLRCDPISGHDNLYWYRRVMGKEIKFLLHFVKESKQDESGMPNNRFLAERTGGTYSTLKVQPAELEDSGVYFCASSQIRSGELFFGEGSRLTVL.

The chain links TRBV5-4 to TRBJ1-1, with 9 bases aligning to TRBD1. Germline V CDR1 and CDR2: SGHNT, YYREEE (reference sequence). V gave up 0 bases and J gave up 0 bases; unmatched junction bases: 6. The CDR3 is made up of 17 amino acids. The CDR3: CASSLVGTGNMNTEAFF. CDR3 bases: TGTGCCAGCAGCTTGGTTGGGACAGGGAACATGAACACTGAAGCTTTCTTT.

The chain recombines TRBV6-4 with TRBJ1-2; D is unclear. The CDR3 spans 13 residues. V lost 4 bases and J lost 3, with 9 bases in between. Looked up from germline, CDR1 is MRHNA and CDR2 is SNTAGT. Here the CDR3 reads CASSAESYYGYTF. In DNA, the CDR3 is TGTGCCAGCAGTGCCGAGTCGTACTATGGCTACACCTTC.